The rows below give T cell receptor beta chains drawn from one sample of a study of beta chain features in type 1 diabetes. Here immunoSEQ multiplex PCR was the method, and the copy in TCRdb shows in-frame clones only, minus some. The sample has 250,000 to 300,000 clones, 13% to 15% seen once. What was sequenced was naive CD4+ T cells from blood. The receptors were sampled from a man aged 25-45 years with type 1 diabetes. The CDR3 runs from the conserved cysteine through the conserved F or W. D genes are given only for firm matches. Size is stated for part of the rows, as once, few or many counts, or as a class when the clone is expanded.

j_call d_call v_call clone_size cdr3_nt cdr3_aa
TRBJ1-1 TRBD1 TRBV6-5 . TGTGCCAGCAGTCGGAGACAGGGGTCGAACACTGAAGCTTTCTTT CASSRRQGSNTEAFF
TRBJ1-1 TRBD1 TRBV9 . TGTGCCAGCAGCGGGGGGACAGGGAGCACTGAAGCTTTCTTT CASSGGTGSTEAFF
TRBJ2-7 TRBD2 TRBV6-5 . TGTGCCAGCAGCCGGACTAGCGGGAGCCACGAGCAGTACTTC CASSRTSGSHEQYF
TRBJ2-7 TRBD2 TRBV7-2 few TGTGCCAGCAGCCCAGGGACTAGCGGGAGCGAGCAGTACTTC CASSPGTSGSEQYF
TRBJ1-5 . TRBV19 . TGTGCCAGTAGTATAGAGGCTCCTGAGGCCAATCAGCCCCAGCATTTT CASSIEAPEANQPQHF
TRBJ1-5 TRBD1 TRBV13 . TGTGCCAGCAGCTTAGCCCGACAGGGTAGCAATCAGCCCCAGCATTTT CASSLARQGSNQPQHF
TRBJ2-2 . TRBV28 few TGTGCCAGCAGTTCAGGGGCGCTTGTAACCGGGGAGCTGTTTTTT CASSSGALVTGELFF
TRBJ2-5 TRBD2 TRBV28 few TGTGCCAGCATTTCTAGCGGGAGTGAGACCCAGTACTTC CASISSGSETQYF
TRBJ1-2 TRBD1 TRBV9 few TGTGCCAGCAGCGTCACCGGGACAGGGTTTTTTGGCTACACCTTC CASSVTGTGFFGYTF
TRBJ2-7 TRBD2 TRBV19 . TGTGCCAGTAGTCTCGGGACTAGCGGGAGAGGTTTCGGGTACGAGCAGTACTTC CASSLGTSGRGFGYEQYF
TRBJ2-7 . TRBV6-6 few TGTGCCAGCAGTTACGGTTCACAGGGCGAGCAGTACTTC CASSYGSQGEQYF
TRBJ2-7 . TRBV11-2 few TGTGCCAGCAGCTTAGTGCGAGGGAACCCCTACGAGCAGTACTTC CASSLVRGNPYEQYF
TRBJ2-7 . TRBV20-1 few TGCAGTGCCGTCAGGGTGGGGAAGCAGTACTTC CSAVRVGKQYF
TRBJ2-5 TRBD2 TRBV2 few TGTGCCAGCAGTAAGGGACTAGCGGGTGATTGGGAGACCCAGTACTTC CASSKGLAGDWETQYF
TRBJ2-1 . TRBV5-6 . TGTGCCAGCAGCTTGGCAGGATACGGAAATGAGCAGTTCTTC CASSLAGYGNEQFF
TRBJ2-1 . TRBV7-2 few TGTGCCAGCAGCTTAGCCCGTAGCAATGAGCAGTTCTTC CASSLARSNEQFF
TRBJ2-1 . TRBV5-1 . TGCGCCAGCAGCCCTCCCGGTTCCTACAATGAGCAGTTCTTC CASSPPGSYNEQFF